These 10 T cell receptor beta chains were all obtained from the same sample, sequenced in a study of T cell changes during pregnancy in multiple sclerosis. Here immunoSEQ multiplex PCR was the method, and the copy in TCRdb shows in-frame clones only, minus some. The sample comprises almost 95,000 clones, 80% to 95% of which are singletons, and approximately 1.4% rests with the top ten. The source material was peripheral blood, sampled in the first trimester of pregnancy. The receptor set was obtained from a female donor with multiple sclerosis, enrolled in a pregnancy study.

The chain has TRBV6-1 and TRBJ2-1, with D possibly matching TRBD2 (6 bases). CDR1 is MNHNS, CDR2 SASEGT, per germline. The V gene lost 0 bases and the J gene lost 4 bases, with 10 bases spanning the gap. The CDR3 totals 15 residues. CDR3 DNA sequence: TGTGCCAGCAGTGAAGCGGGAGGTCGGTACAATGAGCAGTTCTTC. This translates into CASSEAGGRYNEQFF.

This chain links TRBV7-8 with TRBJ2-1, with 11 bases matching TRBD2. Germline V gene lookup returns CDR1 SGHVS and CDR2 FQNEAQ. This CDR3 is 16 amino acids long. The V and J ends lost 2 bases and 6 bases, in that order; junction bases with no gene match: 6. CDR3 sequence (DNA): TGTGCCAGCAGCTTACCACTAGCGGGAGTGGGCAATGAGCAGTTCTTC. This encodes CASSLPLAGVGNEQFF.

The rearrangement uses TRBV13 and TRBJ2-7, with D unresolved. The CDR3 is 12 residues long. Germline CDR1 and CDR2: PRHDT and FYEKMQ (reference sequence). Trimming took 2 bases from V and 5 from J, leaving 7 bases between them. The CDR3 DNA reads as TGTGCCAGCAGCTTAACCCGGGACGAGCAGTACTTC. It is translated as CASSLTRDEQYF.

The chain has TRBV7-9 and TRBJ1-1; 8 bases are shared with TRBD1. The germline gives CDR1 SEHNR, CDR2 FQNEAQ (reference sequence). J lost 4 bases, V lost 5 bases, and 6 bases had no gene match. The CDR3 sequence is 14 residues long. The CDR3 nucleotides read TGTGCCAGCAGCCTAAATACAGGGGGCACTGAAGCTTTCTTT. Translating gives CASSLNTGGTEAFF.

The CDR3 sequence: CASSSSGAPYEQYF. The CDR3 DNA sequence: TGTGCCAGCAGCTCCAGCGGAGCCCCCTACGAGCAGTACTTC. V usage is TRBV11-3 and J usage is TRBJ2-7; the D gene is possibly TRBD2 (5 bases). Deletions cut 4 bases from V and 2 bases from J, with 12 bases between. The length of the CDR3 is 14 residues. Germline values: CDR1 SGHNT, CDR2 YENEEA.

V is TRBV28 and J is TRBJ2-1; tentative D call: TRBD2 (6 bases). In germline, CDR1 is MDHEN, CDR2 SYDVKM. This CDR3 contains 15 residues. V dropped 2 bases and J dropped 3 bases, with 11 bases sitting between them. The CDR3 region is CASSLVGTGYNEQFF. DNA of the CDR3: TGTGCCAGCAGTTTAGTCGGGACTGGCTACAATGAGCAGTTCTTC.

The rearrangement uses TRBV19 and TRBJ2-5; 11 bases are shared with TRBD1. Germline CDR1 reads LNHDA; CDR2 reads SQIVND (reference sequence). Trimming removed 5 bases from V and 5 bases from J; junction bases left unmatched: 7. The CDR3 is made up of 15 amino acids. The CDR3: CASSLGQGGWETQYF. CDR3 DNA: TGTGCCAGTAGTTTGGGACAGGGGGGTTGGGAGACCCAGTACTTC.

The chain carries TRBV25-1 and TRBJ2-7; 10 nucleotides agree with TRBD2. V was pared by 2 bases and J by 3 bases, with 7 bases of the junction left unmatched. The CDR3 length is 16 residues. From germline, CDR1 is MGHDK and CDR2 SYGVNS. The CDR3 reads CASSEEPRTSGYEQYF. CDR3 DNA sequence: TGTGCCAGCAGTGAAGAGCCTAGGACTAGCGGCTACGAGCAGTACTTC.

V and J are TRBV30 and TRBJ2-1; 10 bases map to TRBD2. Germline loops: CDR1 GTSNPN, CDR2 SVGIG (reference sequence). Trimming at V came to 0 bases and at J to 4 bases, leaving 3 bases not matched to a gene. This CDR3 has 15 amino acids. CDR3 bases: TGTGCCTGGAGTGTCCCTAGCGGGGGTTACAATGAGCAGTTCTTC. It specifies CAWSVPSGGYNEQFF.

V is TRBV2 and J is TRBJ2-2; D is uncertain. Trimming cost V 6 bases and J 1 base, with 12 bases left between them. CDR3 size: 15 residues. Per the germline V gene, CDR1 is SNHLY and CDR2 is FYNNEI. The CDR3 region has the DNA TGTGCCAGCAGCAAATCGACGGGGAACACCGGGGAGCTGTTTTTT. It codes for CASSKSTGNTGELFF.